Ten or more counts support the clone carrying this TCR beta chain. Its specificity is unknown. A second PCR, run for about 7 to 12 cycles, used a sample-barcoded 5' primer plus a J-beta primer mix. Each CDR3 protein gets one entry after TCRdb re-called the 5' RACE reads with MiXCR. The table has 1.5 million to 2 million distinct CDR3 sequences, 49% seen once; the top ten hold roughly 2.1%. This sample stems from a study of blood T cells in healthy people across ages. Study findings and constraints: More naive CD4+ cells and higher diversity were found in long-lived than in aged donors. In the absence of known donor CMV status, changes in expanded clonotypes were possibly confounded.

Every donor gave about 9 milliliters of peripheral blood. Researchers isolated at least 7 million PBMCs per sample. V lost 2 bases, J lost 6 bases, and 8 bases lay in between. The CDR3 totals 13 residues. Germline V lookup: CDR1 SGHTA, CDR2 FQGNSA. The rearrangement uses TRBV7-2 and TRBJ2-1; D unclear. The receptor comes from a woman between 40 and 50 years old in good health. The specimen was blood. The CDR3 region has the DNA TGTGCCAGCAGCTTATTCAGAACCAATGAGCAGTTCTTC. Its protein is CASSLFRTNEQFF.